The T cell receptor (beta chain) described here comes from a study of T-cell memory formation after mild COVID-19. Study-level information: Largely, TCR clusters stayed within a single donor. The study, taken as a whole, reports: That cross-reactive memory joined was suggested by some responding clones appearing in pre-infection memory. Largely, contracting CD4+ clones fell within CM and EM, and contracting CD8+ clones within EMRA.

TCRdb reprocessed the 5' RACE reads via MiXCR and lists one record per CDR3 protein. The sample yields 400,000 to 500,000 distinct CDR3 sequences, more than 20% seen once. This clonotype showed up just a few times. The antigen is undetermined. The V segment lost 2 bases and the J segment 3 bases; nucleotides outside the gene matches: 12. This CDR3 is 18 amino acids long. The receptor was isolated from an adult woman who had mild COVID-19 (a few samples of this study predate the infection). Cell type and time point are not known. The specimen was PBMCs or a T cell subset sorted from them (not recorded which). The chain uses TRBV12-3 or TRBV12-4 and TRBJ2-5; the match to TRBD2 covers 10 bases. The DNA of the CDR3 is TGTGCCAGCAGTTTAAGGGACCTCGGGACTAGCGACAAAGAGACCCAGTACTTC. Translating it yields CASSLRDLGTSDKETQYF.